The 10 T cell receptor beta chains listed next were all sequenced from one sample in a study of breast tumors, draining lymph nodes, adjacent tissues. Breast cancer patients provided tissue from their axillary draining lymph nodes. TCRdb called the multiplex PCR reads again in MiXCR, with one record for every CDR3 protein. The sample holds around 120,000 distinct CDR3 sequences, just under 20% seen once. Sequences were obtained from axillary lymph node tissue. Receptors originate from a female donor with breast cancer. Some clones in this sample may be carry-over from other donors' samples.

This clonotype was recorded many times. The gene calls are TRBV6-5 and TRBJ1-6, with 7 positions matching TRBD1. Germline V gives CDR1 MNHEY, CDR2 SVGAGI. The CDR3 runs 19 residues. With 2 bases clipped from V and 0 bases from J, the junction kept 10 bases outside the gene matches. The CDR3: CASSYRLGQMGSYNSPLHF. The CDR3 DNA reads TGTGCCAGCAGTTACCGCCTGGGACAGATGGGCTCCTATAATTCACCCCTCCACTTT.

This clonotype showed up many times. This chain connects TRBV20-1 to TRBJ2-7; TRBD1 aligns across 7 bases. Germline V gene data show CDR1 as DFQATT and CDR2 as SNEGSKA (reference sequence). This CDR3 is 14 amino acids long. The J segment lost 4 bases and the V segment lost 5 bases, leaving 11 bases of the junction unmatched. The CDR3, as DNA: TGCAGTGCTTCCCCGACAGGGCTGCTTTACGAGCAGTACTTC. Translating gives CSASPTGLLYEQYF.

This clonotype was seen more than once but under ten times. This chain joins TRBV28 and TRBJ1-3, with D unclear. V was pared by 2 bases and J by 0 bases, with 8 bases between. This CDR3 region has 15 residues. Germline CDR1 MDHEN, CDR2 SYDVKM. This CDR3 is CASSLTGISGNTIYF. DNA of the CDR3: TGTGCCAGCAGTTTAACGGGGATCTCTGGAAACACCATATATTTT.

There are a few counts of this clonotype. J is TRBJ2-2 and V is TRBV27; D might be TRBD1 (6 bases). Trimming took off 6 bases at V and 5 bases at J, with 10 bases between the two ends. The CDR3 contains 13 residues. Germline loops: CDR1 MNHEY, CDR2 SMNVEV (reference sequence). DNA for the CDR3: TGTGCCAGCAGAAGGGGGTTGACCGGGGAGCTGTTTTTT. Its translation: CASRRGLTGELFF.

Many counts were recorded for this clonotype. V and J are TRBV6-1 and TRBJ1-2; D is perhaps TRBD1 (5 bases). The CDR3 length is 13 residues. Trimming pared 2 bases from V and 5 bases from J, leaving 9 bases between. From germline, CDR1 is MNHNS and CDR2 SASEGT. This chain's CDR3 is CASSEWGRYGYTF. The CDR3 DNA reads TGTGCCAGCAGTGAATGGGGACGATATGGCTACACCTTC.

This clonotype was seen many times. This chain links TRBV6-2 or TRBV6-3 with TRBJ2-5, with D hard to call. The germline V gene encodes CDR1 MNHEY and CDR2 SVGEGT. Trimming cost V 2 bases and J 4 bases, with 5 bases left between them. The CDR3 totals 12 residues. The chain's CDR3 is CASSYPLETQYF. DNA for the CDR3: TGTGCCAGCAGTTACCCACTAGAGACCCAGTACTTC.

Concerning this clonotype: This may arise from a read error, as a much more abundant clone is one base away. The gene calls are TRBV19 and TRBJ2-2; D gene unclear. Trimming removed 5 bases at V and 4 bases at J, with 14 bases between. Germline V gene lookup returns CDR1 LNHDA and CDR2 SQIVND (reference sequence). The CDR3 runs to 15 residues. CDR3 bases: TGTGCCAGTAGTGTAGCTGAAGAGATCACCGGGGAGCTGTTTTTT. Protein: CASSVAEEITGELFF.

This clonotype was counted ten times or more. The V gene is TRBV12-3 or TRBV12-4, the J gene TRBJ2-5; 9 bases map to TRBD2. This CDR3 region has 14 residues. V was pared by 5 bases and J by 5 bases, with 6 bases of the junction left unmatched. The CDR3 region has the DNA TGTGCCAGCAGTATCGCGGGAGGGCCGGAGACCCAGTACTTC. Translation gives CASSIAGGPETQYF.

This clonotype showed up many times. V is TRBV7-2 and J is TRBJ2-5; D might be TRBD1 (5 bases). V shed 3 bases and J shed 4 bases, with 15 bases lying between them. The CDR3 length is 15 residues. CDR1 is SGHTA, CDR2 FQGNSA, per germline. DNA for the CDR3: TGTGCCAGCAGCTTGGAGAGACAGTCGCTAGAGACCCAGTACTTC. It is translated as CASSLERQSLETQYF.

This clonotype came up many times. The rearrangement joins TRBV14 to TRBJ2-2, with a weak D call TRBD1 (6 bases). In germline, CDR1 is SGHDN, CDR2 FVKESK. The CDR3 covers 15 residues. Deletions cut 2 bases from V and 4 bases from J, with 11 bases between. CDR3 residues: CASSQKQGGTGELFF. The CDR3 region has the DNA TGTGCCAGCAGCCAAAAACAGGGTGGCACCGGGGAGCTGTTTTTT.